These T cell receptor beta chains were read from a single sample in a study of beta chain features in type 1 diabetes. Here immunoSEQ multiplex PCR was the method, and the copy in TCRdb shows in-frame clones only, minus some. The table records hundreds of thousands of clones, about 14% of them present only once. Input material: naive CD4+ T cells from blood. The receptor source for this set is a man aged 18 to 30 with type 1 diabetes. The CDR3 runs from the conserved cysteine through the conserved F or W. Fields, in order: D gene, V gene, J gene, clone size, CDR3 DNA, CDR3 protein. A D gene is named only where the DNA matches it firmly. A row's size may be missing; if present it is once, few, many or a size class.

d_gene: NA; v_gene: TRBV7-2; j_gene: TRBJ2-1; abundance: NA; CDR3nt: TGTGCCAGCAGCTTAGTGGGGGCTATGTCCTACAATGAGCAGTTCTTC; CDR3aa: CASSLVGAMSYNEQFF
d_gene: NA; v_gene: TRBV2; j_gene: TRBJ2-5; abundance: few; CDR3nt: TGTGCCAGCCGGGTACAAGAGACCCAGTACTTC; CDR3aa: CASRVQETQYF
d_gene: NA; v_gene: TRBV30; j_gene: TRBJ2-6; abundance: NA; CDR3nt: TGTGCCAGACAAACTGGGACTGGGGCCAACGTCCTGACTTTC; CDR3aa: CARQTGTGANVLTF
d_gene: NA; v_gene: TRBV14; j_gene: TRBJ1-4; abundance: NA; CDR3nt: TGTGCCAGCAGCCAAGATACAACTAATGAAAAACTGTTTTTT; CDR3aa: CASSQDTTNEKLFF
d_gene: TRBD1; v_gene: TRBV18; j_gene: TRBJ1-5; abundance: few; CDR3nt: TGTGCCAGCTCACCACTGAATCTAGTGGGACAGTTCGTTCGGCCCCAGCATTTT; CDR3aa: CASSPLNLVGQFVRPQHF
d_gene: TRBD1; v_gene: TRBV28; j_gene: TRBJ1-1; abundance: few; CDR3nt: TGTGCCAGCAGGCCGGGACAGGACACTGAAGCTTTCTTT; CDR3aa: CASRPGQDTEAFF
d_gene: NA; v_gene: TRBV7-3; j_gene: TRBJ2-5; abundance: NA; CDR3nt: TGTGCCAGCAGCTTTCAGGGCGGCCAAGAGACCCAGTACTTC; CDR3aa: CASSFQGGQETQYF
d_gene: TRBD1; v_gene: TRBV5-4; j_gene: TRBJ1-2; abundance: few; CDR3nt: TGTGCCAGCAGCCCACAGGGGGCAGATGGCTACACCTTC; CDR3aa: CASSPQGADGYTF
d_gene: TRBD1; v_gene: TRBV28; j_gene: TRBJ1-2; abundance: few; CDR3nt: TGTGCCAGCAGACCGTCAGGGGGCGACTATGGCTACACCTTC; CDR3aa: CASRPSGGDYGYTF
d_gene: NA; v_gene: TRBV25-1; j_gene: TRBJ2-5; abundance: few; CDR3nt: TGTGCCAGCAGTCTTAACAATCCCGCGGAGACCCAGTACTTC; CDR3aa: CASSLNNPAETQYF
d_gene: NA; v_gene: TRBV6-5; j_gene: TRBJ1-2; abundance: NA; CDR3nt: TGTGCCAGCAGCCAAGGGGGTGGCTACACCTTC; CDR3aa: CASSQGGGYTF
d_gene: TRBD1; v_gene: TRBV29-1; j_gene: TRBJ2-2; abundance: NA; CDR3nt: TGCAGCGTTGAAGAGCAGGGGGTCGGGGAGCTGTTTTTT; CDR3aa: CSVEEQGVGELFF
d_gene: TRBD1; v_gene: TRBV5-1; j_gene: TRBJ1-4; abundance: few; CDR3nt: TGCGCCAGCAGCTTGTTGGGGACAGGGCCTACCACGATGTTTTTT; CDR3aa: CASSLLGTGPTTMFF
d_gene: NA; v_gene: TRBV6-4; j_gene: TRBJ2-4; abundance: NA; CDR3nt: TGTGCCAGCAGTCCCCCCGGGACACCCGTAGCCAAAAACATTCAGTACTTC; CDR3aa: CASSPPGTPVAKNIQYF
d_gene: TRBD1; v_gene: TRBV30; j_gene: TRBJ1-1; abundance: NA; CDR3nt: TGTGCCTGGAGTCCAGGACAGGGTTCTGAAGCTTTCTTT; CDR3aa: CAWSPGQGSEAFF
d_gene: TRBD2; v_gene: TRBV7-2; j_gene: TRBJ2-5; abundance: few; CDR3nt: TGTGCCAGCTGCCTAGCGGGGGCTAAACAAGAGACCCAGTACTTC; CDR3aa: CASCLAGAKQETQYF
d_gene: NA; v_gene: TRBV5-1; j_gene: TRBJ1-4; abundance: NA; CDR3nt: TGCGCCAGCAGCTTGCCCCTGAGAGGGACGTCTAATGAAAAACTGTTTTTT; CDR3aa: CASSLPLRGTSNEKLFF
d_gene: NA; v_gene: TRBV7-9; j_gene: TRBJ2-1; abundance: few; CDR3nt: TGTGCCAGCAGCTTAGCACGGCGGCAGGGCAATGAGCAGTTCTTC; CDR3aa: CASSLARRQGNEQFF
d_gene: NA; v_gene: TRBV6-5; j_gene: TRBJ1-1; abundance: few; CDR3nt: TGTGCCAGCAGCTTACTTACAGGTGTCGCTTTCTTT; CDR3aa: CASSLLTGVAFF
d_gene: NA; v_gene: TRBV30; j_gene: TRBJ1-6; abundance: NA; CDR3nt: TGTGCCTGGACCCCAAGCTACCATTCACCCCTCCACTTT; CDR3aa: CAWTPSYHSPLHF
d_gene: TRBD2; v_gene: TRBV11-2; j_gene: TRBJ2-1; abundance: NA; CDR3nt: TGTGCCAGCAGCTTACTACTAGCGGCCTACAATGAGCAGTTCTTC; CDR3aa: CASSLLLAAYNEQFF
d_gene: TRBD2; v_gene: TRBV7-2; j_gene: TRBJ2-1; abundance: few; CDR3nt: TGTGCCAGCAGCTTATCCTTACTAGCGGGGATACAGAATGAGCAGTTCTTC; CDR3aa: CASSLSLLAGIQNEQFF
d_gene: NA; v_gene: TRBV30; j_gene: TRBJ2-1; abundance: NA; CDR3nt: TGTGCCTGGAGTGTACAGATGGGAGGTGAGCAGTTCTTC; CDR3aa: CAWSVQMGGEQFF
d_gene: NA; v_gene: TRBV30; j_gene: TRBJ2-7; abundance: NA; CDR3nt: TGTGCCTGGAGTGAGACGGGCGAGCAGTACTTC; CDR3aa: CAWSETGEQYF
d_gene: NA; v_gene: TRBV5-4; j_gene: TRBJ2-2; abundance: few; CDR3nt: TGTGCCAGCAGCTTGGTAGAGGGCCCATCCACCGGGGAGCTGTTTTTT; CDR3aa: CASSLVEGPSTGELFF
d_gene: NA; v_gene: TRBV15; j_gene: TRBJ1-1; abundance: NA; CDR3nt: TGTGCCACCGTTTCCTCTAGGGACACTGAAGCTTTCTTT; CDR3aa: CATVSSRDTEAFF
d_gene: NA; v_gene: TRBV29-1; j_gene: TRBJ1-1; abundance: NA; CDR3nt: TGCAGCGTTGAGCCGGGGCTGGGAGCTTTCTTT; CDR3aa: CSVEPGLGAFF
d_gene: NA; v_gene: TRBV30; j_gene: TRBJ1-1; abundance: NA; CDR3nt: TGTGCCTGGAGGAAGGAGCTGTGGACTAAAGCTTTCTTT; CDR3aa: CAWRKELWTKAFF
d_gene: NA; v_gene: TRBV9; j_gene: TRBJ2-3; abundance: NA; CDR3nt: TGTGCCAGCAGCGTAGGACTCATAGATACGCAGTATTTT; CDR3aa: CASSVGLIDTQYF
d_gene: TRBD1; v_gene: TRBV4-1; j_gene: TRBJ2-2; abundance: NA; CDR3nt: TGCGCCGGCCGGGACAGTAACACCGGGGAGCTGTTTTTT; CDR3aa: CAGRDSNTGELFF
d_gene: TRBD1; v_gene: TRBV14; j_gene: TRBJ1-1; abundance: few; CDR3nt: TGTGCCAGCAGCCAAGGAAGGACAGGGGACACTGAAGCTTTCTTT; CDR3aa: CASSQGRTGDTEAFF
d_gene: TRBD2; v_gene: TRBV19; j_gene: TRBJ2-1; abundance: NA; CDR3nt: TGTGCCAGTAGTATACCAACGGGAGGCACCTACAATGAGCAGTTCTTC; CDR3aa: CASSIPTGGTYNEQFF
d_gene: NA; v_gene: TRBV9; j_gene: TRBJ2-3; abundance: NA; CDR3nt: TGTGCCAGCAGCGTAGATGAAGCCAGCTCAACGCAGTATTTT; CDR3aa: CASSVDEASSTQYF
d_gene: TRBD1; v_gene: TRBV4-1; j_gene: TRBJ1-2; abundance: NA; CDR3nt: TGCGCCAGCAGCCACCCTGGAGACAGGGACGGCTACACCTTC; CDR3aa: CASSHPGDRDGYTF
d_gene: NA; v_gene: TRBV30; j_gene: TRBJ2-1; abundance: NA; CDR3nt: TGTGCCTTTTGGACTCGGAGCTCCTACAATGAGCAGTTCTTC; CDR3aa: CAFWTRSSYNEQFF
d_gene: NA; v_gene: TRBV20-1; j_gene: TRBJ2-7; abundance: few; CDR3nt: TGCAGTGCTAGGCACCACGAGCAGTACTTC; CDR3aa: CSARHHEQYF
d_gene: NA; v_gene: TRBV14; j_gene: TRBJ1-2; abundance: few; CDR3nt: TGTGCCAGCAGCCAACGGAGGGAGGGATGGAATGGCTACACCTTC; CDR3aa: CASSQRREGWNGYTF
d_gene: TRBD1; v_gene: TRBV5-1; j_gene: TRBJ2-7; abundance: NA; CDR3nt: TGCGCCAGCAGCTTGGGACAGGGGAACGAGCAGTACTTC; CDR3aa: CASSLGQGNEQYF
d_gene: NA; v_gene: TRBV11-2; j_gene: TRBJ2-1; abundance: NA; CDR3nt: TGTGCCAGCAGGGGGACGGGAATAATCAATGAGCAGTTCTTC; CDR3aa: CASRGTGIINEQFF
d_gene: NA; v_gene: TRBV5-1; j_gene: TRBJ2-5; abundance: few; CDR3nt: TGCGCCAGCAGCTTCGACAACGGGGGAGAGACCCAGTACTTC; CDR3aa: CASSFDNGGETQYF
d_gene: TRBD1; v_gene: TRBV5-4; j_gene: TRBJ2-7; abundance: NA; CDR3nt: TGTGCCAGCAGCTTGGGGAGGACAGGGACTTACGAGCAGTACTTC; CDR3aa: CASSLGRTGTYEQYF
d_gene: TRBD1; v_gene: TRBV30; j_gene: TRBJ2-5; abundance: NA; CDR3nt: TGTGCCTGGACCAAGGGACAGGGGAAAGAGACCCAGTACTTC; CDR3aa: CAWTKGQGKETQYF
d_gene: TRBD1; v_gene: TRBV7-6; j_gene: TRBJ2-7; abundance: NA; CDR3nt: TGTGCCAGCAGCTTAGCGGGACAGGGGGACGGAAGCCTAAACCGTGACTACGAGCAGTACTTC; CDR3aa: CASSLAGQGDGSLNRDYEQYF
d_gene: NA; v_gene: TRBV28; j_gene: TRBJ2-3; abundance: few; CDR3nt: TGTGCCAGCACCTCCCCTCGGGCATCAGATACGCAGTATTTT; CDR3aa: CASTSPRASDTQYF
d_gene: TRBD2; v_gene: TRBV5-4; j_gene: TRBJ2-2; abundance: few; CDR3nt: TGTGCCAGCAGCTTAGATAGCGGGAGGTCTGGCGGGGAGCTGTTTTTT; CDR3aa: CASSLDSGRSGGELFF
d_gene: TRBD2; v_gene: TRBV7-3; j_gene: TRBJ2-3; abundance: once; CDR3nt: TGTGCCAGCAGCTTAAGCAGCGGGGAAACAGATACGCAGTATTTT; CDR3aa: CASSLSSGETDTQYF
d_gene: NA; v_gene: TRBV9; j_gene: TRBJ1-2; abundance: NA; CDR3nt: TGTGCCAGCAGCGTGGAACAGGACAATGGCTACACCTTC; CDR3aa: CASSVEQDNGYTF
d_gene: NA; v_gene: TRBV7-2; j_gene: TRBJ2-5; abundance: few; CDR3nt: TGTGCCAGCAGCTTAGACTCGCAAGAGACCCAGTACTTC; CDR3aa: CASSLDSQETQYF
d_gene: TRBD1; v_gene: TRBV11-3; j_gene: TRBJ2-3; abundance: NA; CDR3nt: TGTGCCAGCAGTTACAGGGGGAAGGATACGCAGTATTTT; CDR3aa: CASSYRGKDTQYF
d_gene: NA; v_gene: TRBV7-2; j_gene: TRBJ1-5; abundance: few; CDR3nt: TGTGCCAGCAGCTTAGTACAGCTTCAGGGTCAGCCCCAGCATTTT; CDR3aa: CASSLVQLQGQPQHF
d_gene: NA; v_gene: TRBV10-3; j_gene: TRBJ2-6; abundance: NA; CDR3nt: TGTGCCATCAGTGCCACCGACAGACCCGGGGCCAACGTCCTGACTTTC; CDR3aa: CAISATDRPGANVLTF
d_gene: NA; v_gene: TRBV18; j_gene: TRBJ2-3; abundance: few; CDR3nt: TGTGCCAGCTCACCAGGGGCAGATACGCAGTATTTT; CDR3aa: CASSPGADTQYF
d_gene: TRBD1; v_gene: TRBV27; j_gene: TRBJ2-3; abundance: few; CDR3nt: TGTGCCAGCAGCCAGGGGGCGCATAGCACAGATACGCAGTATTTT; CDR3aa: CASSQGAHSTDTQYF
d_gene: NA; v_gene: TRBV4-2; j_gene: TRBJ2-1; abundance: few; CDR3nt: TGTGCAGCTAGCGACATTAAGGGAAATGAGCAGTTCTTC; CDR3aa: CAASDIKGNEQFF
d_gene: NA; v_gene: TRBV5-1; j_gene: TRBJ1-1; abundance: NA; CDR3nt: TGCGCCAGCAGCATCATTAACAGGGATGGGACTGAAGCTTTCTTT; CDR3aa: CASSIINRDGTEAFF
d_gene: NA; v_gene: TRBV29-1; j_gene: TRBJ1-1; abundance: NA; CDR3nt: TGCAGCGCTGGCACGAGTGAAGCTTTCTTT; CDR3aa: CSAGTSEAFF